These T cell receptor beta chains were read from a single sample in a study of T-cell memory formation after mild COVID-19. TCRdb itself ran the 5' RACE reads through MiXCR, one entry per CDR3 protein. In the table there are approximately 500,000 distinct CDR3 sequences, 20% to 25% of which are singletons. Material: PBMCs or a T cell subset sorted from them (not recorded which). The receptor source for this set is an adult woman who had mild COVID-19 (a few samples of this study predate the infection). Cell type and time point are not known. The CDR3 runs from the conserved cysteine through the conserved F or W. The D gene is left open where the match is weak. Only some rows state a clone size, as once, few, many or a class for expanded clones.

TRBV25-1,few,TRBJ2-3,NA,CASSEWGSPGDTQYF,TGTGCCAGCAGTGAATGGGGGAGCCCCGGAGATACGCAGTATTTT
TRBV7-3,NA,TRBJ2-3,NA,CASSLTGGPVLDTQYF,TGTGCCAGCAGCTTAACCGGGGGGCCTGTGTTAGATACGCAGTATTTT
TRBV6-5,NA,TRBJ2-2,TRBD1,CASSYIQGARSGELFF,TGTGCCAGCAGTTACATACAGGGGGCGCGTAGCGGGGAGCTGTTTTTT
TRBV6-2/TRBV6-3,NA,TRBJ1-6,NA,CASSYMSGSPLHF,TGTGCCAGCAGTTACATGAGTGGATCACCCCTCCACTTT
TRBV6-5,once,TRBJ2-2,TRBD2,CATGPHSGSRAGELFF,TGTGCCACGGGACCACATAGCGGGAGTAGGGCCGGGGAGCTGTTTTTT
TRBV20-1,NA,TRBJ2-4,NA,CSAAVAKNIQYF,TGCAGTGCCGCAGTCGCCAAAAACATTCAGTACTTC
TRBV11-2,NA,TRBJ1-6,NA,CASSLDRLNSPLHF,TGTGCCAGCAGCTTAGACAGGTTAAATTCACCCCTCCACTTT
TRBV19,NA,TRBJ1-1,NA,CASSIDRAGRGFF,TGTGCCAGTAGTATTGACCGGGCTGGAAGGGGTTTCTTT
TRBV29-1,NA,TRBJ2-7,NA,CSIFDRDTYEQYF,TGCAGCATCTTCGACCGGGATACCTACGAGCAGTACTTC
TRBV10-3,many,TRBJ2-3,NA,CAISEERGPSTDTQYF,TGTGCCATCAGTGAAGAACGGGGGCCTAGCACAGATACGCAGTATTTT
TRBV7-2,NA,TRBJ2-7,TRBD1,CASSLGGQPYEQYF,TGTGCCAGCAGCTTAGGGGGACAGCCGTACGAGCAGTACTTC
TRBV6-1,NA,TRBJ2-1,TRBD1,CASSEEGQGIWSEQFF,TGTGCCAGCAGTGAAGAGGGACAGGGGATTTGGAGTGAGCAGTTCTTC
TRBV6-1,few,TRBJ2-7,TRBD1,CASTPDPHGTVYEQALEF,TGTGCCAGCACCCCAGACCCCCACGGGACAGTCTACGAGCAGGCGTTGGAGTTC
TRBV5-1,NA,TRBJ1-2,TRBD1,CASSFQGADYGYTF,TGCGCCAGCAGCTTCCAGGGGGCTGACTATGGCTACACCTTC
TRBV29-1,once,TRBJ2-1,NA,CSAFSGATEQFF,TGCAGCGCGTTCTCAGGGGCAACTGAGCAGTTCTTC
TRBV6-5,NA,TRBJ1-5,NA,CASSFPGQGTQHF,TGTGCCAGCAGTTTCCCGGGACAAGGGACCCAGCATTTT
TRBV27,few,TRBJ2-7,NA,CASRPPGAEQYF,TGTGCCAGCCGGCCCCCAGGGGCCGAGCAGTACTTC
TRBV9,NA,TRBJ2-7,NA,CASSTRTDIYEQYF,TGTGCCAGCAGCACCCGGACAGATATCTACGAGCAGTACTTC
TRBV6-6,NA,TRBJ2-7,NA,CASRQTGRYEQYF,TGTGCCAGCAGACAGACAGGGAGGTACGAGCAGTACTTC
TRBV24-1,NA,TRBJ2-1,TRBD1,CATTGTGYNEQFF,TGTGCCACCACCGGGACAGGGTACAATGAGCAGTTCTTC
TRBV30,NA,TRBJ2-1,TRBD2,CAWTSGYEQFF,TGTGCCTGGACTAGCGGCTATGAGCAGTTCTTC
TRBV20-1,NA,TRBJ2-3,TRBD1,CGQAGPSTDTQYF,TGCGGACAGGCGGGTCCTAGCACAGATACGCAGTATTTT
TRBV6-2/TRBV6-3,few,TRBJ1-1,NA,CASSIVSANTEAFF,TGTGCCAGCAGTATAGTGTCGGCGAACACTGAAGCTTTCTTT
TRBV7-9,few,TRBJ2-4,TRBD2,CASSLRRGGSQNIQYF,TGTGCCAGCAGCTTAAGGCGGGGGGGGAGCCAAAACATTCAGTACTTC
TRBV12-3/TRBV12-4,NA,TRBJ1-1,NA,CASSPEGGTEAFF,TGTGCCAGCAGTCCAGAGGGTGGCACTGAAGCTTTCTTT
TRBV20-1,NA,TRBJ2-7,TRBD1,CSATNNYRDRGRNEQYF,TGCAGTGCGACGAACAACTACCGGGACAGGGGGCGAAACGAGCAGTACTTC
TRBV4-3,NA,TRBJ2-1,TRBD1,CASSQDQVTGEWNEQFF,TGCGCCAGCAGCCAAGATCAGGTGACAGGGGAGTGGAATGAGCAGTTCTTC
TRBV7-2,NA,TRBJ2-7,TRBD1,CASSPRQGLGLWQYF,TGTGCCAGCAGCCCGCGACAGGGCCTGGGGTTGTGGCAGTACTTC
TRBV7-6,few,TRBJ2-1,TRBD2,CASSWTSGRSSGEQFF,TGTGCCAGCAGCTGGACTAGCGGGAGATCTTCGGGTGAGCAGTTCTTC
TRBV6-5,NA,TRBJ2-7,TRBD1,CASSYSRGQGSEQYF,TGTGCCAGCAGTTACTCGAGGGGACAGGGGAGCGAGCAGTACTTC
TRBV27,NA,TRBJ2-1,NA,CASSLISGSYNEQFF,TGTGCCAGCAGTTTAATTAGCGGTTCTTACAATGAGCAGTTCTTC
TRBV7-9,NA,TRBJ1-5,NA,CASSLVADSNQPQHF,TGTGCCAGCAGCTTAGTTGCGGATAGCAATCAGCCCCAGCATTTT
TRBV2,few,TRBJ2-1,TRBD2,CASGLAGGYNEQFF,TGTGCCAGCGGACTAGCGGGGGGGTACAATGAGCAGTTCTTC
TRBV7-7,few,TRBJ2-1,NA,CASSAGASNEQFF,TGTGCCAGCAGCGCAGGAGCGTCGAATGAGCAGTTCTTC
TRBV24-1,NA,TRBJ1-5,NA,CATSDSYREIKHF,TGTGCCACCAGTGATTCTTACCGGGAGATTAAGCATTTT
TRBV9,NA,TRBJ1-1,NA,CASSVVPENTEAFF,TGTGCCAGCAGCGTAGTGCCAGAGAACACTGAAGCTTTCTTT